These 27 T cell receptor beta chains came from one sample sequenced in a study of shared clonotypes between healthy human individuals. Data came from immunoSEQ multiplex PCR; TCRdb stores just in-frame clones and leaves some out. The data show some 2,000,000 clones, almost 96% seen once. What was sequenced was naive CD4+ T cells sorted from blood. Subset reported: CD45RA+ positively selected. The source is a young man in good health.

The chain links TRBV7-6 to TRBJ2-7; the match to TRBD1 covers 10 bases. V dropped 7 bases and J dropped 7; count of bases not matched to a gene: 7. This CDR3 has 13 residues. Germline-derived CDR1 and CDR2 are SGHVS and FNYEAQ. The DNA of the CDR3 is TGTGCCAGCACCGGGACAGGGGTGAAGGAGCAGTACTTC. Translating it yields CASTGTGVKEQYF. Complete variable domain (other parts from reference TRBV7-6 and TRBJ2-7): GAGVSQSPRYKVTKRGQDVALRCDPISGHVSLYWYRQALGQGPEFLTYFNYEAQQDKSGLPNDRFSAERPEGSISTLTIQRTEQRDSAMYRCASTGTGVKEQYFGPGTRLTVT.

The chain couples TRBV5-1 to TRBJ2-5, with a tentative D call TRBD1 (6 bases). CDR1 is SGHRS and CDR2 is YFSETQ in the germline V gene. The CDR3 extends over 15 amino acids. V was pared by 2 bases and J by 2 bases, with 13 bases between. The chain's CDR3 is CASSLLSRGQETQYF. The CDR3 DNA reads as TGCGCCAGCAGCTTACTGAGCAGGGGACAAGAGACCCAGTACTTC.

In regard to this clone: Within the sample, other DNA sequences also encode this same CDR3. The rearrangement uses TRBV7-2 and TRBJ1-1; D might be TRBD1 (5 bases). Germline values: CDR1 SGHTA, CDR2 FQGNSA. The CDR3 length is 15 residues. V was shortened by 2 bases and J by 0 bases, with 10 bases between the two germline ends. CDR3 nucleotide sequence: TGTGCCAGCAGCTTACAGGGCTCCATGAACACTGAAGCTTTCTTT. Its translation is CASSLQGSMNTEAFF.

This chain joins TRBV6-6 and TRBJ1-5, with 7 nucleotides matching TRBD1. This CDR3 contains 16 residues. The germline gives CDR1 MNHNY, CDR2 SVGAGI (reference sequence). V lost 2 bases to trimming and J lost 0 bases; unmatched junction nucleotides: 4. The CDR3 loop is CASSYPGGNSNQPQHF. The CDR3 region has the DNA TGTGCCAGCAGTTACCCAGGGGGAAATAGCAATCAGCCCCAGCATTTT.

CDR3 residues: CASSMGVSGELFF. Written as DNA, the CDR3 is TGTGCCAGCAGCATGGGGGTATCCGGGGAGCTGTTTTTT. This chain uses TRBV7-6 with TRBJ2-2; the D gene could be TRBD1 or TRBD2 (5 bases each). The germline gives CDR1 SGHVS, CDR2 FNYEAQ. CDR3 length equals 13 residues. The V end lost 5 bases, the J end lost 6 bases, and 10 bases lay between the germline ends. Full variable domain (missing parts from reference TRBV7-6 and TRBJ2-2): GAGVSQSPRYKVTKRGQDVALRCDPISGHVSLYWYRQALGQGPEFLTYFNYEAQQDKSGLPNDRFSAERPEGSISTLTIQRTEQRDSAMYRCASSMGVSGELFFGEGSRLTVL.

The J gene is TRBJ2-1, the V gene TRBV6-4, with D unclear. There are 15 residues in the CDR3. CDR1 and CDR2 from the germline V gene are MRHNA and SNTAGT. V was cut by 2 bases and J by 4 bases, with 12 bases left in between. CDR3 protein: CASSDGLGPYNEQFF. DNA for the CDR3: TGTGCCAGCAGTGACGGGTTGGGTCCTTACAATGAGCAGTTCTTC.

The chain uses TRBV10-3 and TRBJ2-7; D gene unclear. CDR1 is ENHRY and CDR2 is SYGVKD in the germline V gene. Trimming removed 3 bases from V and 6 bases from J, with 6 bases in between. This CDR3 has 11 amino acids. DNA for the CDR3: TGTGCCATCAGTGAACAGAGCGAGCAGTACTTC. This codes for CAISEQSEQYF.

V usage is TRBV11-2 and J usage is TRBJ2-7; the D is unclear. V gave up 0 bases and J gave up 3 bases, with 12 bases separating them. This CDR3 comprises 15 residues. Per the germline V gene, CDR1 is SGHAT and CDR2 is FQNNGV. This CDR3 is CASSLDHGEVYEQYF. CDR3 bases: TGTGCCAGCAGCTTAGATCACGGTGAGGTCTACGAGCAGTACTTC. Full variable domain (remainder filled in from reference TRBV11-2 and TRBJ2-7): EAGVAQSPRYKIIEKRQSVAFWCNPISGHATLYWYQQILGQGPKLLIQFQNNGVVDDSQLPKDRFSAERLKGVDSTLKIQPAKLEDSAVYLCASSLDHGEVYEQYFGPGTRLTVT.

This clone was detected only a few times. This rearrangement joins TRBV7-9 to TRBJ1-5; D ambiguous. Germline-derived CDR1 and CDR2 are SEHNR and FQNEAQ (reference sequence). This CDR3 region has 13 residues. V was cut by 5 bases and J by 9 bases, with 14 bases left in between. CDR3 protein: CASSVDGAGPQHF. The DNA for the CDR3 is TGTGCCAGCAGCGTGGACGGCGCCGGGCCCCAGCATTTT.

J is TRBJ1-3 and V is TRBV28; TRBD1 is a possible D gene (5 bases). Between the trimmed V and J ends, which lost 4 bases and 2 bases, there was a span of 9 bases. CDR3 length: 14 amino acids. In germline, CDR1 is MDHEN, CDR2 SYDVKM. The CDR3: CASSYRGAGNTIYF. For the CDR3, the DNA is TGTGCCAGCAGTTATCGGGGGGCTGGAAACACCATATATTTT. Full variable domain (outside the CDR3, taken from reference TRBV28 and TRBJ1-3): DVKVTQSSRYLVKRTGEKVFLECVQDMDHENMFWYRQDPGLGLRLIYFSYDVKMKEKGDIPEGYSVSREKKERFSLILESASTNQTSMYLCASSYRGAGNTIYFGEGSWLTVV.

As for this clone: Distinct nucleotide sequences in the sample also encode this CDR3. V and J are TRBV20-1 and TRBJ2-2; no clear D gene. Between the trimmed V and J ends, which lost 1 base and 6 bases, there was a span of 3 bases. Germline V gene sequence: CDR1 DFQATT, CDR2 SNEGSKA (reference sequence). The CDR3 consists of 11 residues. The CDR3 sequence: CSARGAGELFF. For the CDR3, the DNA is TGCAGTGCTAGAGGCGCCGGGGAGCTGTTTTTT.

CDR3 coding DNA: TGTGCCAGCAGCTACGGGCGAGGACTCACAGTCACAGATACGCAGTATTTT. The encoded protein is CASSYGRGLTVTDTQYF. V usage is TRBV11-1 and J usage is TRBJ2-3; TRBD2 might be the D (5 bases). Germline CDR1 SGHAT, CDR2 FQDESV (reference sequence). V was trimmed by 4 bases and J by 2 bases, leaving 19 bases between them. The CDR3 has 17 amino acids.

The chain carries TRBV5-4 and TRBJ2-7, with D possibly TRBD1 on 5 matching bases. Per germline, CDR1 SGHNT and CDR2 YYREEE (reference sequence). Trimming pared 4 bases from V and 0 bases from J, leaving 11 bases between. This CDR3 region has 14 residues. CDR3 coding DNA: TGTGCCAGCAGCGTTTTAGACAGCTCCTACGAGCAGTACTTC. It yields the protein CASSVLDSSYEQYF.

Here the CDR3 reads CASSARSAPTEAFF. In DNA form, the CDR3 reads TGTGCCAGCAGCGCCCGGAGCGCCCCCACTGAAGCTTTCTTT. The chain recombines TRBV7-2 with TRBJ1-1, with D unresolved. The CDR3 contains 14 residues. From germline, CDR1 is SGHTA and CDR2 FQGNSA. Trimming took 5 bases from V and 4 from J, leaving 14 bases between them.

This chain links TRBV6-5 with TRBJ2-6; D is uncertain. Germline V CDR1 and CDR2: MNHEY, SVGAGI. The CDR3 covers 15 residues. The V and J ends lost 1 base and 4 bases respectively, with 8 bases between them. The chain's CDR3 is CASSYLGYGANVLTF. DNA for the CDR3: TGTGCCAGCAGTTACTTGGGTTACGGGGCCAACGTCCTGACTTTC.

The V and J genes are TRBV6-5 and TRBJ1-1; perhaps TRBD1 as D (6 bases). The CDR3 is 15 amino acids. Trimming left V 5 bases short and J 1 base short, with 14 bases between. CDR1 MNHEY and CDR2 SVGAGI come from the germline V gene. CDR3 in DNA: TGTGCCAGCAGTCCCTCATGGACAGCGAACACTGAAGCTTTCTTT. As protein: CASSPSWTANTEAFF.

The V and J genes are TRBV12-5 and TRBJ1-2; no clear D. Trimming removed 2 bases from V and 1 base from J, with 11 bases in between. Germline V gene sequence: CDR1 LGHNT, CDR2 FRNRAP. The CDR3 runs to 15 residues. The chain's CDR3 is CASGLPRGVNYGYTF. For the CDR3, the DNA is TGTGCTAGTGGTTTGCCACGGGGAGTTAACTATGGCTACACCTTC.

A note on this clone: The junction differs from germline at one of its ends, possibly a read error. The chain joins TRBV18 to TRBJ2-2; D uncertain. The CDR3 is 12 amino acids. CDR1 KGHSH and CDR2 LQKENI come from the germline V gene. In DNA form, the CDR3 reads TGTGCCAGCTCACCAAACATCGGGGAGCTGTTTTTT. It codes for CASSPNIGELFF.

This sequence joins TRBV28 and TRBJ2-7; TRBD1 matches at 8 bases. The CDR3 has 13 amino acids. With 6 bases clipped from V and 7 bases from J, the junction kept 8 bases outside the gene matches. Looked up from germline, CDR1 is MDHEN and CDR2 is SYDVKM. The CDR3 sequence: CASRSDRVGEQYF. The CDR3 DNA reads TGTGCCAGCAGGTCGGACAGGGTAGGGGAGCAGTACTTC.

V is TRBV6-1 and J is TRBJ2-1; 10 nucleotides align to TRBD2. V lost 1 base and J lost 7; bases outside the gene matches: 10. Germline V gene lookup returns CDR1 MNHNS and CDR2 SASEGT. The CDR3 is 17 residues long. This CDR3 is CASSEVLAGEKWNEQFF. The CDR3 DNA is TGTGCCAGCAGTGAAGTTCTAGCGGGGGAGAAATGGAATGAGCAGTTCTTC.

The rearrangement uses TRBV9 and TRBJ2-5; D might be TRBD1 (6 bases). The CDR3 loop spans 14 amino acids. With 0 bases removed from V and 5 bases from J, the gap between germline ends came to 11 bases. Germline V CDR1 and CDR2: SGDLS, YYNGEE. CDR3 in amino acids: CASSVGAGDETQYF. In DNA, the CDR3 is TGTGCCAGCAGCGTAGGTGCAGGGGATGAGACCCAGTACTTC.

The V gene is TRBV4-1, the J gene TRBJ2-3; no reliable D call. Germline CDR1 and CDR2: MGHRA and YSYEKL. The CDR3 is made up of 18 amino acids. The V gene lost 1 base and the J gene lost 4 bases, with 21 bases spanning the gap. The CDR3 protein is CASSQVPSQSAIADTQYF. The CDR3 region has the DNA TGCGCCAGCAGCCAAGTTCCGAGTCAGTCGGCTATCGCAGATACGCAGTATTTT.

The gene calls are TRBV2 and TRBJ2-7; D perhaps matches TRBD2 (7 bases). Trimming removed 5 bases from V and 3 bases from J, with 17 bases in between. The CDR3 has 15 residues. The V gene's germline CDR1 is SNHLY and CDR2 FYNNEI. CDR3 DNA sequence: TGTGCCAGCAGTTCCTACGGCGGGGGCTACTACGAGCAGTACTTC. Translated: CASSSYGGGYYEQYF. The full variable domain, rest sourced from reference TRBV2 and TRBJ2-7, is EPEVTQTPSHQVTQMGQEVILRCVPISNHLYFYWYRQILGQKVEFLVSFYNNEISEKSEIFDDQFSVERPDGSNFTLKIRSTKLEDSAMYFCASSSYGGGYYEQYFGPGTRLTVT.

The CDR3 spells CASGSGNTIYF. In DNA form, the CDR3 reads TGTGCCAGCGGCTCCGGAAACACCATATATTTT. The chain employs TRBV14 and TRBJ1-3; unclear D gene. Trimming cost V 8 bases and J 4 bases, with 6 bases left between them. The CDR3 contains 11 residues. Germline-derived CDR1 and CDR2 are SGHDN and FVKESK.

The chain carries TRBV19 and TRBJ2-7, with 13 nucleotides matching TRBD2. Unmatched junction bases numbered 7, after V lost 5 bases and J lost 0 bases. The germline V gene has CDR1 LNHDA and CDR2 SQIVND (reference sequence). This CDR3 contains 17 residues. The chain's CDR3 is CASSPGTSGISSYEQYF. The CDR3 region has the DNA TGTGCCAGTAGTCCCGGGACTAGCGGGATCTCCTCCTACGAGCAGTACTTC.

The CDR3 protein is CASSLGGVATDTQYF. The CDR3 DNA sequence: TGCGCCAGCAGCTTGGGGGGAGTAGCGACAGATACGCAGTATTTT. V is TRBV5-1 and J is TRBJ2-3; D is possibly TRBD2 (5 bases). V was shortened by 0 bases and J by 3 bases, with 11 bases between the two germline ends. Germline assignment: CDR1 SGHRS and CDR2 YFSETQ. This CDR3 is 15 amino acids long.

The V call is TRBV18, the J call TRBJ2-7, with 14 bases aligning to TRBD2. The trim removed 6 bases at V and 6 bases at J, leaving 10 bases unmatched. This CDR3 has 16 residues. CDR1 KGHSH and CDR2 LQKENI come from the germline V gene. The CDR3 here is CASSVGTSGSRGEQYF. The CDR3 coding sequence is TGTGCCAGCTCGGTTGGGACTAGCGGGAGCCGTGGCGAGCAGTACTTC.